Below are 18 T cell receptor beta chains sequenced from a single sample in a study of PD-1 blockade in classical Hodgkin lymphoma. Time point reported: cycle 4 day 1 (C4D1), after less than 7 weeks of nivolumab. All patients experienced relapse after autologous stem cell transplantation, and brentuximab vedotin exposure was variable. Using immunoSEQ multiplex PCR, the repertoire was profiled, and TCRdb retains in-frame clones only, with some absent. The sample includes over 70,000 clones, around nine tenths seen only once; the top ten take around 2.9%. Sequences were derived from peripheral blood mononuclear cells (PBMCs), sampled before the fourth cycle of nivolumab. The receptor set was obtained from a human donor with classical Hodgkin lymphoma.

This chain links TRBV4-2 with TRBJ1-3; D is ambiguous. This CDR3 has 15 amino acids. Germline assignment: CDR1 LGHNA and CDR2 YNFKEQ. The ends were cut back, 1 base at V and 2 bases at J, with 9 bases in the middle. CDR3 sequence reads: CASSQASGAGNTIYF. The CDR3 DNA follows: TGTGCCAGCAGCCAAGCGTCCGGGGCTGGAAACACCATATATTTT.

The CDR3 reads CASWTDPYEQYF. The DNA for the CDR3 is TGCGCCAGTTGGACGGACCCCTACGAGCAGTACTTC. This chain uses TRBV5-1 with TRBJ2-7; D not resolved. Trimming shortened V by 8 bases and J by 2 bases, and 11 bases separated the two germline ends. The germline CDR1 and CDR2 sequences are SGHRS and YFSETQ. The CDR3 has 12 residues. Full variable domain (missing parts from reference TRBV5-1 and TRBJ2-7): KAGVTQTPRYLIKTRGQQVTLSCSPISGHRSVSWYQQTPGQGLQFLFEYFSETQRNKGNFPGRFSGRQFSNSRSEMNVSTLELGDSALYLCASWTDPYEQYFGPGTRLTVT.

The J gene is TRBJ1-2, the V gene TRBV29-1; tentatively, D is TRBD1 (5 bases). Looked up from germline, CDR1 is SQVTM and CDR2 is ANQGSEA. The V end lost 3 bases, the J end lost 8 bases, and 10 bases lay between the germline ends. The CDR3 runs to 11 residues. CDR3 amino acids: CSVDRGDGYTF. The CDR3 DNA is TGCAGCGTTGACCGCGGGGACGGCTACACCTTC.

This clone was counted a few times. The chain recombines TRBV2 with TRBJ1-2; TRBD1 is a possible D gene (6 bases). Germline CDR1 SNHLY, CDR2 FYNNEI. This CDR3 is 18 amino acids long. V dropped 0 bases and J dropped 6 bases, with 23 bases sitting between them. The CDR3 loop is CASSEALWRFEGDHGYTF. The CDR3 DNA reads as TGTGCCAGCAGTGAAGCGCTTTGGAGGTTCGAGGGGGACCATGGCTACACCTTC.

The chain carries TRBV5-6 and TRBJ1-6; D is unclear. Trimming cost V 0 bases and J 1 base, with 14 bases left between them. The V gene's germline CDR1 is SGHDT and CDR2 YYEEEE. CDR3 length equals 18 residues. In DNA, the CDR3 is TGTGCCAGCAGCTTGGCGTCTTCCCTTGAATCCTATAATTCACCCCTCCACTTT. It yields the protein CASSLASSLESYNSPLHF. Looking up the rest from reference TRBV5-6 and TRBJ1-6 gives the full variable domain: DAGVTQSPTHLIKTRGQQVTLRCSPKSGHDTVSWYQQALGQGPQFIFQYYEEEERQRGNFPDRFSGHQFPNYSSELNVNALLLGDSALYLCASSLASSLESYNSPLHFGNGTRLTVT.

J is TRBJ1-4 and V is TRBV30, with TRBD1 matching 9 bases. Germline CDR1 reads GTSNPN; CDR2 reads SVGIG (reference sequence). The CDR3 length is 13 residues. Trimming cost V 5 bases and J 10 bases; bases outside gene matches: 8. The CDR3 DNA sequence: TGTGCCTGGGTTCCGGGACAGGGTGGAAAACTGTTTTTT. It codes for CAWVPGQGGKLFF.

The chain carries TRBV6-5 and TRBJ1-2; D unresolved. Germline V lookup: CDR1 MNHEY, CDR2 SVGAGI. Trimming pared 2 bases from V and 8 bases from J, leaving 15 bases between. CDR3 size: 14 residues. CDR3 bases: TGTGCCAGCAGTTACGCCCCAGGACGGCTGGGCTACACCTTC. It codes for CASSYAPGRLGYTF.

The V call is TRBV28, the J call TRBJ2-7; D ambiguous. Germline assignment: CDR1 MDHEN and CDR2 SYDVKM. V lost 5 bases, J lost 4 bases, and 9 bases lay in between. The CDR3 extends over 12 amino acids. DNA of the CDR3: TGTGCCAGCAGTCACCGAGCTTACGAGCAGTACTTC. It is translated as CASSHRAYEQYF.

The CDR3 spells CASSAGQPGTEAFF. The CDR3 region has the DNA TGTGCCAGCAGTGCGGGACAGCCCGGCACTGAAGCTTTCTTT. This chain links TRBV2 with TRBJ1-1, with 7 nucleotides matching TRBD1. V lost 4 bases, J lost 4 bases, and 6 bases stayed unmatched. CDR1 is SNHLY, CDR2 FYNNEI, per germline. The CDR3 runs 14 residues. The entire variable domain, with the rest obtained from reference TRBV2 and TRBJ1-1, is as follows: EPEVTQTPSHQVTQMGQEVILRCVPISNHLYFYWYRQILGQKVEFLVSFYNNEISEKSEIFDDQFSVERPDGSNFTLKIRSTKLEDSAMYFCASSAGQPGTEAFFGQGTRLTVV.

V usage is TRBV5-1 and J usage is TRBJ2-2; D gene ambiguous. The V end lost 4 bases, the J end lost 0 bases, and 7 bases lay between the germline ends. CDR1 and CDR2 (germline): SGHRS, YFSETQ. This CDR3 has 14 amino acids. The CDR3 DNA is TGCGCCAGCAGCCCAACAGCGAACACCGGGGAGCTGTTTTTT. Translated: CASSPTANTGELFF.

V usage is TRBV7-9 and J usage is TRBJ2-1; D gene ambiguous. Trimming took 2 bases from V and 15 from J, leaving 8 bases between them. Germline CDR1 reads SEHNR; CDR2 reads FQNEAQ (reference sequence). This CDR3 is built from 10 residues. The CDR3 reads CASSLLEAFF. The CDR3 nucleotides are TGTGCCAGCAGCTTATTAGAGGCGTTCTTC. Based on the CDR3 plus reference TRBV7-9 and TRBJ2-1, the full variable domain is DTGVSQNPRHKITKRGQNVTFRCDPISEHNRLYWYRQTLGQGPEFLTYFQNEAQLEKSRLLSDRFSAERPKGSFSTLEIQRTEQGDSAMYLCASSLLEAFFGPGTRLTVL.

The chain links TRBV27 to TRBJ1-4; 7 bases align to TRBD1. Germline-derived CDR1 and CDR2 are MNHEY and SMNVEV (reference sequence). The CDR3 loop spans 15 amino acids. V was pared by 5 bases and J by 3 bases, with 6 bases of the junction left unmatched. DNA for the CDR3: TGTGCCAGCAGTCTCACAGGGGCGTCTAATGAAAAACTGTTTTTT. Its protein is CASSLTGASNEKLFF.

The chain has TRBV6-6 and TRBJ2-1; 9 positions match TRBD2. Unmatched junction bases numbered 6, after V lost 4 bases and J lost 5 bases. CDR1 is MNHNY, CDR2 SVGAGI, per germline (reference sequence). The CDR3 length is 15 residues. CDR3: CASSSRGGGNNEQFF. CDR3 sequence (DNA): TGTGCCAGCAGTTCCCGCGGGGGGGGGAACAATGAGCAGTTCTTC.

This sequence joins TRBV5-1 and TRBJ2-6, with D perhaps matching TRBD1 or TRBD2 (5 bases each). V was trimmed by 5 bases and J by 0 bases, leaving 15 bases between them. There are 17 residues in the CDR3. Germline values: CDR1 SGHRS, CDR2 YFSETQ. This CDR3 is CASRRGAPLSGANVLTF. The CDR3 bases are TGCGCCAGCAGGAGGGGAGCCCCCCTCTCTGGGGCCAACGTCCTGACTTTC.

The gene calls are TRBV7-2 and TRBJ2-7; weak D call: TRBD2 (5 bases). This CDR3 has 14 amino acids. The V gene lost 5 bases and the J gene lost 9 bases, with 20 bases spanning the gap. Germline V gene data show CDR1 as SGHTA and CDR2 as FQGNSA. Here the CDR3 reads CASSKTGMTTRQYF. The CDR3 nucleotides are TGTGCCAGCAGCAAAACCGGGATGACTACGAGGCAGTACTTC.

The V gene is TRBV18, the J gene TRBJ1-1; unclear D gene. CDR1 is KGHSH, CDR2 LQKENI, per germline. This CDR3 region has 15 residues. The ends were cut back, 2 bases at V and 4 bases at J, with 14 bases in the middle. The CDR3 is CASSPGERVGTEAFF. For the CDR3, the DNA is TGTGCCAGCTCACCAGGAGAGCGGGTGGGCACTGAAGCTTTCTTT.

The genes are TRBV28 and TRBJ1-3; a weak D match, TRBD1 (6 bases). The V end lost 0 bases, the J end lost 0 bases, and 9 bases lay between the germline ends. CDR1 and CDR2 (germline): MDHEN, SYDVKM. The CDR3 has 16 amino acids. The DNA of the CDR3 is TGTGCCAGCAGTTTATGGAAGGACAGCTCTGGAAACACCATATATTTT. Its protein product is CASSLWKDSSGNTIYF.

This clone was observed a single time. V is TRBV15 and J is TRBJ1-2, with 7 nucleotides matching TRBD1. There are 13 residues in the CDR3. Germline loops: CDR1 LNHNV, CDR2 YYDKDF (reference sequence). J lost 6 bases, V lost 1 base, and 2 bases had no gene match. The CDR3 spells CATSRGTGDGYTF. In DNA, the CDR3 is TGTGCCACCAGCAGAGGAACAGGGGATGGCTACACCTTC.